The rows below give T cell receptor beta chains drawn from one sample of a study of memory CD4+ T cells and cytomegalovirus serostatus. This table comes from immunoSEQ multiplex PCR, and its TCRdb copy is limited to in-frame clones, with some not included. The sample lists approximately 61,000 clones; 80% were seen once. Sequencing used memory CD4+ T cells from blood. These TCRs come from an adult in good health and CMV-seronegative. Some clones in this sample may be carry-over from other donors' samples. Both conserved end residues are part of each CDR3. The D gene is left open where the match is weak. The size field is filled for only some rows; it gives once, few, many or a size class.

TRBV30	NA	few	TRBJ1-6	CAWSVIYSPLHF	TGTGCCTGGAGTGTCATTTATTCACCCCTCCACTTT
TRBV29-1	NA	few	TRBJ2-6	CAGQASSGANVLTF	TGCGCTGGGCAGGCATCCTCTGGGGCCAACGTCCTGACTTTC
TRBV28	NA	NA	TRBJ2-5	CASSWPLGSETQYF	TGTGCCAGCAGCTGGCCGCTGGGGTCGGAGACCCAGTACTTC
TRBV28	TRBD1	few	TRBJ1-2	CASSLYGQGYGYTF	TGTGCCAGCAGTTTGTACGGACAGGGATATGGCTACACCTTC
TRBV5-6	NA	NA	TRBJ1-3	CASNLGVSSGNTIYF	TGTGCCAGCAACCTCGGGGTGAGCTCTGGAAACACCATATATTTT
TRBV30	TRBD1	NA	TRBJ1-4	CAFRTNRGHFEKLFF	TGTGCCTTTCGGACGAACAGGGGGCATTTTGAAAAACTGTTTTTT
TRBV5-8	TRBD1	NA	TRBJ2-2	CASTPSRGTGRDEELFF	TGTGCCAGCACCCCTTCACGCGGGACAGGGCGAGATGAGGAGCTGTTTTTT
TRBV6-6	NA	NA	TRBJ1-3	CASFYPQGYSGNTIYF	TGTGCCAGCTTTTATCCGCAGGGGTACTCTGGAAACACCATATATTTT
TRBV9	TRBD2	NA	TRBJ2-1	CASSVGGTSGSYEQFF	TGTGCCAGCAGCGTAGGAGGGACTAGCGGGAGCTATGAGCAGTTCTTC
TRBV10-3	NA	NA	TRBJ2-2	CAIKSMGQQEKGELFF	TGTGCCATCAAAAGTATGGGGCAACAAGAAAAGGGGGAGCTGTTTTTT
TRBV5-1	NA	NA	TRBJ2-5	CASRGRQTQETQYF	TGCGCCAGCAGGGGGAGACAGACCCAAGAGACCCAGTACTTC
TRBV4-1	TRBD1	NA	TRBJ1-3	CASSQYDRGIGNTIYF	TGCGCCAGCAGCCAATATGACAGGGGTATAGGAAACACCATATATTTT
TRBV10-3	TRBD1	NA	TRBJ1-2	CAISGQGVYGYTF	TGTGCCATCAGCGGACAGGGGGTCTATGGCTACACCTTC
TRBV12-5	NA	NA	TRBJ2-7	CASGLIVTGIYEQYF	TGTGCTAGTGGTTTGATAGTTACAGGGATCTACGAGCAGTACTTC
TRBV6-6	NA	NA	TRBJ2-7	CASSQTASSYEQYF	TGTGCCAGCAGCCAAACAGCGAGCTCCTACGAGCAGTACTTC
TRBV29-1	NA	NA	TRBJ1-2	CSVDRGVLDYGYTF	TGCAGCGTTGATCGGGGAGTCCTGGACTATGGCTACACCTTC
TRBV6-5	NA	NA	TRBJ1-2	CASSYSRGSYGYTF	TGTGCCAGCAGTTACTCCAGGGGCAGCTATGGCTACACCTTC
TRBV28	NA	NA	TRBJ1-2	CATSYAWVYTF	TGTGCCACCTCTTACGCGTGGGTCTACACCTTC
TRBV6-6	TRBD1	NA	TRBJ2-7	CASSYGGTAYEQYF	TGTGCCAGCAGTTACGGTGGGACAGCCTACGAGCAGTACTTC
TRBV2	TRBD2	once	TRBJ2-1	CASSLQRENQFF	TGTGCCAGCAGTCTACAGCGGGAGAATCAGTTCTTC
TRBV5-6	NA	NA	TRBJ1-4	CASSFGTNEKLFF	TGTGCCAGCAGCTTTGGGACTAATGAAAAACTGTTTTTT
TRBV29-1	NA	NA	TRBJ1-1	CSVEPDTSGGTEAFF	TGCAGCGTTGAACCGGATACGTCTGGGGGCACTGAAGCTTTCTTT
TRBV6-5	TRBD1	once	TRBJ2-2	CASSRQGNTGELFF	TGTGCCAGCAGTAGACAGGGTAACACCGGGGAGCTGTTTTTT
TRBV6-6	NA	NA	TRBJ1-5	CASSREAAIDQPQHF	TGTGCCAGCAGTCGGGAAGCGGCTATAGATCAGCCCCAGCATTTT
TRBV10-3	NA	NA	TRBJ1-5	CAISPEGNQPQHF	TGTGCCATCAGTCCCGAGGGCAATCAGCCCCAGCATTTT
TRBV5-5	TRBD1	NA	TRBJ2-4	CASSLVRQGAENIQYF	TGTGCCAGCAGCTTGGTGAGGCAGGGGGCTGAAAACATTCAGTACTTC
TRBV18	NA	NA	TRBJ2-5	CASSPKRLGLGGETQYF	TGTGCCAGCTCACCTAAAAGGCTAGGTTTGGGTGGAGAGACCCAGTACTTC
TRBV6-5	NA	NA	TRBJ1-2	CASSTRNYGYTF	TGTGCCAGTTCAACGCGCAACTATGGCTACACCTTC
TRBV18	NA	few	TRBJ2-3	CASSPQMGGSTDTQYF	TGTGCCAGCTCACCCCAAATGGGAGGTAGCACAGATACGCAGTATTTT
TRBV7-8	NA	few	TRBJ2-5	CASSLGRLKYQETQYF	TGTGCCAGCAGCTTAGGACGGCTGAAGTACCAAGAGACCCAGTACTTC
TRBV18	TRBD1	NA	TRBJ1-2	CASSPRLQDRAYGYTF	TGTGCCAGCTCACCCCGCCTCCAGGACAGGGCCTATGGCTACACCTTC
TRBV7-2	NA	NA	TRBJ1-1	CASSPWADKNTEAFF	TGTGCCAGCAGCCCCTGGGCTGATAAGAACACTGAAGCTTTCTTT
TRBV9	NA	NA	TRBJ1-6	CASSPRAQGFSPLHF	TGTGCCAGCAGCCCGAGAGCACAGGGATTTTCACCCCTCCACTTT
TRBV11-2	TRBD1	few	TRBJ1-2	CASSLSTGGGYTF	TGTGCCAGCAGCTTATCTACAGGGGGCGGCTACACCTTC
TRBV28	TRBD1	NA	TRBJ2-1	CASSTGAYNEQFF	TGTGCCAGCTCGACAGGGGCTTACAATGAGCAGTTCTTC
TRBV18	NA	few	TRBJ1-5	CASSPGTGNQPQHF	TGTGCCAGCTCCCCGGGTACGGGCAATCAGCCCCAGCATTTT
TRBV28	NA	NA	TRBJ2-5	CASSQWESETQYF	TGTGCCAGCAGTCAATGGGAATCAGAGACCCAGTACTTC
TRBV15	NA	NA	TRBJ1-4	CATSRDSGEKLFF	TGTGCCACCAGCAGAGATTCCGGGGAAAAACTGTTTTTT
TRBV5-4	TRBD1	NA	TRBJ2-3	CASSFSAGQDTDTQYF	TGTGCCAGCAGCTTCTCGGCAGGACAGGATACAGATACGCAGTATTTT
TRBV29-1	TRBD1	NA	TRBJ1-2	CSVGQGDGYTF	TGCAGCGTTGGACAGGGTGACGGCTACACCTTC
TRBV7-2	TRBD1	NA	TRBJ1-5	CASSFGDRGNQPQHF	TGTGCCAGCAGCTTTGGGGACAGGGGCAATCAGCCCCAGCATTTT
TRBV5-1	NA	NA	TRBJ1-3	CASSDSDGNTIYF	TGCGCCAGCAGCGACAGTGATGGAAACACCATATATTTT
TRBV16	NA	once	TRBJ1-1	CASSQWGALNTEAFF	TGTGCCAGCAGCCAATGGGGGGCCCTGAACACTGAAGCTTTCTTT
TRBV5-5	TRBD1	few	TRBJ1-6	CASSSIRDRGSPLHF	TGTGCCAGCAGCTCGATTAGGGACAGGGGTTCACCCCTCCACTTT
TRBV7-3	NA	NA	TRBJ2-5	CASSSQGFTGETQYF	TGTGCCAGCAGCTCCCAGGGGTTTACGGGAGAGACCCAGTACTTC
TRBV19	NA	once	TRBJ2-6	CASSRLSPGANVLTF	TGTGCCAGTAGCCGTCTTAGTCCTGGGGCCAACGTCCTGACTTTC
TRBV6-1	NA	few	TRBJ2-7	CASRQGGSSYEQYF	TGTGCCAGCAGACAGGGGGGGAGCTCCTACGAGCAGTACTTC